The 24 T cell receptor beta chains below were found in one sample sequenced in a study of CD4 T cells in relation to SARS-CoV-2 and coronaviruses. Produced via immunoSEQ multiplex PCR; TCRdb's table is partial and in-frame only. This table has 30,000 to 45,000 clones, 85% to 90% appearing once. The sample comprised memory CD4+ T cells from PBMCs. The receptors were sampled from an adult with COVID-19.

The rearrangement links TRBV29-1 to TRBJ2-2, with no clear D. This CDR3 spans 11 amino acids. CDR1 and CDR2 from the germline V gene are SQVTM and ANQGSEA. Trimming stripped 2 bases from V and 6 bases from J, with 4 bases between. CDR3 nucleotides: TGCAGCGTTGAAAGTCCCGGGGAGCTGTTTTTT. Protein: CSVESPGELFF.

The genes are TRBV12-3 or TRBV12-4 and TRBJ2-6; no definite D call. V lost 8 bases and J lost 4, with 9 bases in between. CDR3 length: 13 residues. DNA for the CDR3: TGTGCCAGCGGCCCTCCAGGGGCCAACGTCCTGACTTTC. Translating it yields CASGPPGANVLTF.

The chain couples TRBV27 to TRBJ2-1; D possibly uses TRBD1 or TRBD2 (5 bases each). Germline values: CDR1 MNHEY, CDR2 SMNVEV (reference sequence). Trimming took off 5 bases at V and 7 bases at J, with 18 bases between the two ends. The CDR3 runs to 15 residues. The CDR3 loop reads CASSPHQGTGNEQFF. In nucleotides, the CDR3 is TGTGCCAGCAGTCCACACCAAGGGACCGGGAATGAGCAGTTCTTC.

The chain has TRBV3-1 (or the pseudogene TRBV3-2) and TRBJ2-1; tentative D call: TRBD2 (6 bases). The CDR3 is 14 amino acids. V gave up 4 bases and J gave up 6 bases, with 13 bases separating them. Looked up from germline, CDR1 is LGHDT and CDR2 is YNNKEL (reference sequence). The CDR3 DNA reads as TGTGCCAGCAGCCTGGGACTTAGAATCAATGAGCAGTTCTTC. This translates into CASSLGLRINEQFF.

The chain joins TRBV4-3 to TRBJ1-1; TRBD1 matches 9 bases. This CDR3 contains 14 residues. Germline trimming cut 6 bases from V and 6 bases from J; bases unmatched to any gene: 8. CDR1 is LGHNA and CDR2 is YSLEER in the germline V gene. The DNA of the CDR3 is TGCGCCAGCAGTAACCGGGACAGGGTTTCTGAAGCTTTCTTT. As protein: CASSNRDRVSEAFF.

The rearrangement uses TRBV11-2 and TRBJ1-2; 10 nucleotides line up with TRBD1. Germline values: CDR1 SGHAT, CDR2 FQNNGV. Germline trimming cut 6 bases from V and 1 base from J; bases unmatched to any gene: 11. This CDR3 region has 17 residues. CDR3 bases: TGTGCCAGCAGGCGGCCGGGACAGGGGCCCGATAACTATGGCTACACCTTC. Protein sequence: CASRRPGQGPDNYGYTF.

The CDR3 DNA follows: TGTGCCAGCAGCTTAGCGGGACAGATGAGCGGAAACACCATATATTTT. Amino acids: CASSLAGQMSGNTIYF. V gene TRBV7-2 combines with J gene TRBJ1-3, with 7 bases matching TRBD1. This CDR3 spans 16 amino acids. Germline V CDR1 and CDR2: SGHTA, FQGNSA. Trimming at V came to 0 bases and at J to 4 bases, leaving 6 bases not matched to a gene.

CDR3 amino acids: CASSPGSGGAGQPQHF. The CDR3 DNA follows: TGCGCCAGCAGCCCGGGATCTGGGGGGGCGGGCCAGCCCCAGCATTTT. The chain combines TRBV5-1 with TRBJ1-5; possibly TRBD1 for D (6 bases). V lost 4 bases and J lost 7, with 21 bases in between. Per germline, CDR1 SGHRS and CDR2 YFSETQ. CDR3 length: 16 residues.

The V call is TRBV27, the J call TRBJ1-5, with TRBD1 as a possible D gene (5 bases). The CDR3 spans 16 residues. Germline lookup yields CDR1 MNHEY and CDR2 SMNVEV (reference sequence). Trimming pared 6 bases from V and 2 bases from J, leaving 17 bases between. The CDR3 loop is CASRPLERDRNQPQHF. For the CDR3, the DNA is TGTGCCAGCAGGCCGCTGGAACGGGACCGCAATCAGCCCCAGCATTTT.

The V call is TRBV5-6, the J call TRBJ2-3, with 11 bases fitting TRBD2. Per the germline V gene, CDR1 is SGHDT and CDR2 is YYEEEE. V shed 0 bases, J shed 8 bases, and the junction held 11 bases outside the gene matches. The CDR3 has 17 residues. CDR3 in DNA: TGTGCCAGCAGCTTGGGGGGACTAGCGGCGGGAATGGGTACGCAGTATTTT. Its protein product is CASSLGGLAAGMGTQYF. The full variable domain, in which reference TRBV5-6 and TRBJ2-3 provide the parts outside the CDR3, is DAGVTQSPTHLIKTRGQQVTLRCSPKSGHDTVSWYQQALGQGPQFIFQYYEEEERQRGNFPDRFSGHQFPNYSSELNVNALLLGDSALYLCASSLGGLAAGMGTQYFGPGTRLTVL.

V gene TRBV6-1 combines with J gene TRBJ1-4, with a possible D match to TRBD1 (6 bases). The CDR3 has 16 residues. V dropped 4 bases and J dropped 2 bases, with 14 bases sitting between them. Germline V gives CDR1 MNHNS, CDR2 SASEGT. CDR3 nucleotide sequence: TGTGCCAGCAGTGCGGGGGCGTGGGCGACTAATGAAAAACTGTTTTTT. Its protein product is CASSAGAWATNEKLFF.

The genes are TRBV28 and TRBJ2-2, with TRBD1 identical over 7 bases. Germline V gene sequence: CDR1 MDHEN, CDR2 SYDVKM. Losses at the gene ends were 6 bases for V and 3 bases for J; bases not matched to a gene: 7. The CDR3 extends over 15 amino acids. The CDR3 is CASRRQGSDTGELFF. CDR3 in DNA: TGTGCCAGCAGACGACAGGGAAGTGACACCGGGGAGCTGTTTTTT. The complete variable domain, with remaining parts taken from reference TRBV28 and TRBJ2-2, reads DVKVTQSSRYLVKRTGEKVFLECVQDMDHENMFWYRQDPGLGLRLIYFSYDVKMKEKGDIPEGYSVSREKKERFSLILESASTNQTSMYLCASRRQGSDTGELFFGEGSRLTVL.

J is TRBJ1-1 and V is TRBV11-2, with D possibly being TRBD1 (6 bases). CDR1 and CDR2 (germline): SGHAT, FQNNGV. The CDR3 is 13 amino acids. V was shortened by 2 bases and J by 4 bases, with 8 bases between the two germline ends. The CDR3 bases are TGTGCCAGCAGCTTAATCAGGGGCACTGAAGCTTTCTTT. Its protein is CASSLIRGTEAFF.

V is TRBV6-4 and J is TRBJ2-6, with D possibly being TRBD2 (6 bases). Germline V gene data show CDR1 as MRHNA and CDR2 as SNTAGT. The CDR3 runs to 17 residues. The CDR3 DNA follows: TGTGCTATGGAGGGGACCGATAAAAACTCTGGGGCCAACGTCCTGACTTTC. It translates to CAMEGTDKNSGANVLTF.

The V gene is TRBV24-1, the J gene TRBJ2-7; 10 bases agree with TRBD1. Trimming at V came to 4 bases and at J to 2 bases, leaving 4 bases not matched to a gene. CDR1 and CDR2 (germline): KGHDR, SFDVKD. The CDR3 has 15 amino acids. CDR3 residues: CATSDPGQGTYEQYF. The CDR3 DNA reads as TGTGCCACCAGTGACCCGGGACAGGGGACCTACGAGCAGTACTTC.

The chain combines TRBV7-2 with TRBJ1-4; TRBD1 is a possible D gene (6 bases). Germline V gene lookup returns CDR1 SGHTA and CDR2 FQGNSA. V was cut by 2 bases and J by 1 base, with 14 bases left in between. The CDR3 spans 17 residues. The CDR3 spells CASSLKQGQGTNEKLFF. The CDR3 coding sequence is TGTGCCAGCAGCTTAAAGCAGGGGCAGGGAACTAATGAAAAACTGTTTTTT.

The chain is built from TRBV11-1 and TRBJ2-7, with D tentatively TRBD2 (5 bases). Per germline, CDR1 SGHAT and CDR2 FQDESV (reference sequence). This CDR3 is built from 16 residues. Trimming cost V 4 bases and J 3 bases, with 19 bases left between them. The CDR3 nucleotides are TGTGCCAGCAGCTCCACGATTGTAGGGAGTCTCTACGAGCAGTACTTC. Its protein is CASSSTIVGSLYEQYF. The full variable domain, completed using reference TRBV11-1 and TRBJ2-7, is EAEVAQSPRYKITEKSQAVAFWCDPISGHATLYWYRQILGQGPELLVQFQDESVVDDSQLPKDRFSAERLKGVDSTLKIQPAELGDSAMYLCASSSTIVGSLYEQYFGPGTRLTVT.

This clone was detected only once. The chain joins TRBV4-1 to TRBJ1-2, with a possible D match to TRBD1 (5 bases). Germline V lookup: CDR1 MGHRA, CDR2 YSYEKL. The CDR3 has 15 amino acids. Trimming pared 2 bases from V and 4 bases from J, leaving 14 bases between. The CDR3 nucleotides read TGCGCCAGCAGCCAATCTACAGGCCTCGGCTATGGCTACACCTTC. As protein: CASSQSTGLGYGYTF.

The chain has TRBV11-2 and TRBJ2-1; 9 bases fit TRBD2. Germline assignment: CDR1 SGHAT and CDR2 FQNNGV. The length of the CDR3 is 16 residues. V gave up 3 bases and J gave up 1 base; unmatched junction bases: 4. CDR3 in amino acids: CASSFGSGGSYNEQFF. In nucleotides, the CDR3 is TGTGCCAGCAGCTTCGGTAGCGGGGGTTCCTACAATGAGCAGTTCTTC.

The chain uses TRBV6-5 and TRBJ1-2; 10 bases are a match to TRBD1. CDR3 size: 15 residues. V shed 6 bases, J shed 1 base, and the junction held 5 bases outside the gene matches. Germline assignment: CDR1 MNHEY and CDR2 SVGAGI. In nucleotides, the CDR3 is TGTGCCAGCAGACGCGGGACAGGGGATAACTATGGCTACACCTTC. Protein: CASRRGTGDNYGYTF.

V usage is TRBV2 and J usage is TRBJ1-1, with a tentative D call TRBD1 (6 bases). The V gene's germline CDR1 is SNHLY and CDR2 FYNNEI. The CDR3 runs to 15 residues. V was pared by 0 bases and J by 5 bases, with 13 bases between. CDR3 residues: CASSEALGGWTEAFF. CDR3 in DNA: TGTGCCAGCAGTGAAGCGCTAGGGGGGTGGACTGAAGCTTTCTTT.

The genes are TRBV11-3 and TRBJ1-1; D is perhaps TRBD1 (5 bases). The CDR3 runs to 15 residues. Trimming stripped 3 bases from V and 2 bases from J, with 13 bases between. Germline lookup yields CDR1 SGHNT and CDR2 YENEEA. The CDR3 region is CASSLAGNLNTEAFF. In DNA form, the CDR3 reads TGTGCCAGCAGCTTGGCAGGGAACCTTAACACTGAAGCTTTCTTT. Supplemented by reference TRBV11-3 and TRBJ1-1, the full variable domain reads EAGVVQSPRYKIIEKKQPVAFWCNPISGHNTLYWYLQNLGQGPELLIRYENEEAVDDSQLPKDRFSAERLKGVDSTLKIQPAELGDSAVYLCASSLAGNLNTEAFFGQGTRLTVV.

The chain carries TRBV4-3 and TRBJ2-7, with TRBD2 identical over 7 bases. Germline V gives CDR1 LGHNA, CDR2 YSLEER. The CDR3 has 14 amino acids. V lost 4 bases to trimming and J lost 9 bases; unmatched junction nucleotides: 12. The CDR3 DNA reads TGCGCCAGCAGCCTATGGACTAGTGGGGCGGTGCAGTACTTC. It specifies CASSLWTSGAVQYF.

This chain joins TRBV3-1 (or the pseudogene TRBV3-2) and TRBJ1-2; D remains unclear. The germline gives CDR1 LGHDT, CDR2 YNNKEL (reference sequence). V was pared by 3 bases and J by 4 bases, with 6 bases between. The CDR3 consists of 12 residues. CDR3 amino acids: CASSHGFYGYTF. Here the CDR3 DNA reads TGTGCCAGCAGCCATGGCTTCTATGGCTACACCTTC.